This T cell receptor beta chain was identified during a study of regulatory T cells in long-lasting Graves disease. General study findings and limits: Thyroid tissue went unexamined; only peripheral blood was analyzed. A greater number of public clonotypes (approximately 2,700) was shared by persistent patients than by new patients (approximately 910). TCR diversity was lower in persistent Graves' patients than in newly diagnosed ones. Persistent disease samples used TRBV28, TRBJ1-2 and TRBJ2-5 preferentially.

Germline V lookup: CDR1 LGHDT, CDR2 YNNKEL (reference sequence). V lost 4 bases and J lost 7, with 13 bases in between. The CDR3 length is 13 residues. Indicated time point: persistent/refractory GD, antithyroid drugs over 5 years with positive TRAb. PBMC RNA served as the TCR library source. Arm-PCR of CDR3 regions and iRepertoire HTBI primers were the basis on which TCR beta libraries were built. TCRdb reprocessed the multiplex PCR reads via MiXCR and lists one record per CDR3 protein. The table includes around 460,000 distinct CDR3 sequences, roughly 23% detected once. This clonotype showed up just a few times. The antigen is not known.

This chain joins TRBV3-1 and TRBJ2-5; the D gene is possibly TRBD2 (5 bases). The TCR was taken from a female donor with Graves disease. Here the sequenced sample was peripheral blood mononuclear cells (PBMCs), taken when the disease was refractory, from a patient treated with antithyroid drugs. CDR3 loop: CASSPSEVGTQYF. CDR3 sequence (DNA): TGTGCCAGCAGCCCCTCGGAGGTTGGGACCCAGTACTTC.